The 20 T cell receptor beta chains below all came from one sample that was sequenced in a study of cytomegalovirus exposure and HLA in healthy donors. PCR employed 60 Vbeta and 13 Jbeta primers. The protocol was immunoSEQ multiplex PCR, while the TCRdb copy is restricted to in-frame clones and leaves out a portion. The repertoire holds approximately 120,000 clones, 76% seen once, with about 2% in the top ten. Sequenced: PBMCs. Every receptor here comes from a man aged 50 to 59 in good health and CMV-seronegative.

The chain is built from TRBV7-2 and TRBJ2-1; 8 bases are shared with TRBD1. This CDR3 has 15 residues. After removal of 4 bases from V and 8 bases from J, the junction contained 10 bases not matched to a gene. Germline CDR1 SGHTA, CDR2 FQGNSA. The CDR3 DNA is TGTGCCAGCAGCTCTACCCGGCAGGGGGCTGATGAGCAGTTCTTC. Translation: CASSSTRQGADEQFF.

The rearrangement joins TRBV7-9 to TRBJ1-3, with 7 bases identical to TRBD1. CDR3 length: 13 residues. Germline values: CDR1 SEHNR, CDR2 FQNEAQ (reference sequence). The CDR3 coding sequence is TGTTCCACAGGGGCATCCTCTGGAAACACCATATATTTT. Encoded protein: CSTGASSGNTIYF.

This rearrangement joins TRBV18 to TRBJ2-7; TRBD1 might be the D (6 bases). V lost 6 bases, J lost 3 bases, and 21 bases lay in between. CDR1 and CDR2 (germline): KGHSH, LQKENI. The CDR3 totals 16 residues. In DNA, the CDR3 is TGTGCCAGCTCGGGGAAAACAGGGATCGGTCTCTACGAGCAGTACTTC. Its protein product is CASSGKTGIGLYEQYF. Variable domain in full (rest from reference TRBV18 and TRBJ2-7): NAGVMQNPRHLVRRRGQEARLRCSPMKGHSHVYWYRQLPEEGLKFMVYLQKENIIDESGMPKERFSAEFPKEGPSILRIQQVVRGDSAAYFCASSGKTGIGLYEQYFGPGTRLTVT.

The chain has TRBV6-5 and TRBJ1-2; 8 bases map to TRBD1. This CDR3 contains 14 residues. CDR1 and CDR2 (germline): MNHEY, SVGAGI. Trimming took 5 bases from V and 8 from J; bases not matched to a gene: 10. The CDR3 reads CASSTRTGTDGYTF. CDR3 bases: TGTGCCAGCAGTACCCGGACAGGGACCGACGGCTACACCTTC.

V and J are TRBV2 and TRBJ2-5; tentatively, D is TRBD2 (5 bases). Germline-derived CDR1 and CDR2 are SNHLY and FYNNEI. Trimming stripped 4 bases from V and 4 bases from J, with 16 bases between. The CDR3 consists of 15 residues. The CDR3 DNA follows: TGTGCCAGCAGTGGCTCGTATGGGAGTAGAGAGACCCAGTACTTC. Its translation is CASSGSYGSRETQYF.

CDR3 amino acids: CASTWALQETQYF. The CDR3 DNA reads as TGTGCCAGCACGTGGGCGTTGCAAGAGACCCAGTACTTC. This chain uses TRBV2 with TRBJ2-5; D is uncertain. Trimming stripped 7 bases from V and 2 bases from J, with 11 bases between. Germline loops: CDR1 SNHLY, CDR2 FYNNEI. The CDR3 spans 13 residues. The entire variable domain, with the rest obtained from reference TRBV2 and TRBJ2-5, is as follows: EPEVTQTPSHQVTQMGQEVILRCVPISNHLYFYWYRQILGQKVEFLVSFYNNEISEKSEIFDDQFSVERPDGSNFTLKIRSTKLEDSAMYFCASTWALQETQYFGPGTRLLVL.

The chain carries TRBV7-3 and TRBJ1-1, with TRBD1 matching over 12 bases. CDR1 and CDR2 (germline): SGHTA, FQGTGA. This CDR3 has 16 residues. V dropped 2 bases and J dropped 4; count of bases not matched to a gene: 5. CDR3 DNA: TGTGCCAGCAGCTTATACGGGACAGGGGGCTTCACTGAAGCTTTCTTT. This gives the protein CASSLYGTGGFTEAFF.

This clone has a handful of counts. This sequence joins TRBV19 and TRBJ2-3; possible D gene TRBD2, 6 bases. V was pared by 4 bases and J by 9 bases, with 17 bases between. CDR1 is LNHDA, CDR2 SQIVND, per germline (reference sequence). The CDR3 is 14 residues long. CDR3: CASSTRGSGVTQYF. DNA for the CDR3: TGTGCCAGTAGTACCCGGGGTAGCGGCGTAACGCAGTATTTT.

The chain links TRBV2 to TRBJ1-5; D ambiguous. Trimming took 6 bases from V and 0 from J, leaving 6 bases between them. CDR3 size: 13 residues. Germline CDR1 reads SNHLY; CDR2 reads FYNNEI. CDR3 residues: CASRPRSNQPQHF. DNA of the CDR3: TGTGCCAGCAGACCGCGTAGCAATCAGCCCCAGCATTTT.

This chain connects TRBV11-2 to TRBJ1-3, with 9 positions matching TRBD1. Germline assignment: CDR1 SGHAT and CDR2 FQNNGV. Trimming removed 5 bases from V and 0 bases from J; junction bases left unmatched: 5. CDR3 length: 16 amino acids. CDR3: CASSHKQGASGNTIYF. As DNA, the CDR3 is TGTGCCAGCAGCCACAAACAGGGGGCCTCTGGAAACACCATATATTTT.

The gene calls are TRBV7-9 and TRBJ1-1; D is unresolved. This CDR3 is built from 11 residues. The V gene's germline CDR1 is SEHNR and CDR2 FQNEAQ (reference sequence). Between the trimmed V and J ends, which lost 6 bases and 8 bases, there was a span of 10 bases. The CDR3 is CASRYTAEAFF. CDR3 DNA sequence: TGTGCCAGCAGATACACAGCCGAAGCTTTCTTT.

V gene TRBV10-3 combines with J gene TRBJ2-2, with 10 bases aligning to TRBD2. The junction had 6 bases not matched to a gene; V was cut back by 2 bases and J by 3 bases. From germline, CDR1 is ENHRY and CDR2 SYGVKD. CDR3 length: 17 residues. The CDR3 DNA is TGTGCCATCAGTGAGATAGCGGGGGGATCCTACACCGGGGAGCTGTTTTTT. Its protein is CAISEIAGGSYTGELFF.

The V gene is TRBV5-1, the J gene TRBJ1-1; TRBD1 might be the D (5 bases). Per germline, CDR1 SGHRS and CDR2 YFSETQ. There are 15 residues in the CDR3. Trimming cost V 0 bases and J 4 bases, with 13 bases left between them. DNA for the CDR3: TGCGCCAGCAGCTTGGCCCAGGGAGGAGGCACTGAAGCTTTCTTT. Encoded protein: CASSLAQGGGTEAFF.

The chain is built from TRBV5-4 and TRBJ1-6; 8 bases are a match to TRBD1. The CDR3 is 16 amino acids. The V and J ends lost 0 bases and 10 bases, in that order; junction bases with no gene match: 9. The germline V gene encodes CDR1 SGHNT and CDR2 YYREEE (reference sequence). This chain's CDR3 is CASSLESWTGRSPLHF. CDR3 DNA: TGTGCCAGCAGCTTGGAATCATGGACAGGGAGGTCACCCCTCCACTTT.

This chain uses TRBV15 with TRBJ2-1, with 8 bases identical to TRBD2. CDR1 LNHNV and CDR2 YYDKDF come from the germline V gene (reference sequence). This CDR3 region has 19 residues. After removal of 1 base from V and 5 bases from J, the junction contained 16 bases not matched to a gene. Here the CDR3 reads CATSRVYGGAVGEHNEQFF. CDR3 nucleotide sequence: TGTGCCACCAGCAGAGTTTACGGGGGGGCCGTGGGGGAACACAATGAGCAGTTCTTC.

J is TRBJ1-1 and V is TRBV28; a weak D match, TRBD1 (6 bases). The CDR3 runs to 14 residues. V lost 8 bases to trimming and J lost 5 bases, with 18 bases between them. CDR1 and CDR2 from the germline V gene are MDHEN and SYDVKM. CDR3 nucleotide sequence: TGTGCCAGCGACAGGAACAGGGTAGGGACTGAAGCTTTCTTT. Protein product: CASDRNRVGTEAFF.

CDR3 loop: CAWSEDLRTGRETQYF. The CDR3 DNA is TGTGCCTGGAGCGAAGACCTCCGGACGGGGAGAGAGACCCAGTACTTC. The V and J genes are TRBV30 and TRBJ2-5; TRBD2 might be the D (5 bases). Trimming left V 3 bases short and J 4 bases short, with 21 bases between. Germline V lookup: CDR1 GTSNPN, CDR2 SVGIG (reference sequence). This CDR3 region has 16 residues.

This rearrangement joins TRBV10-3 to TRBJ2-5, with 9 nucleotides matching TRBD2. J gave up 1 base and V 10 bases, and 13 bases lay outside the gene matches. Germline assignment: CDR1 ENHRY and CDR2 SYGVKD. This CDR3 comprises 16 residues. The CDR3 DNA sequence: TGTGCCACTCGGGGAGGAAATAGCGGGGGCCAAGAGACCCAGTACTTC. It is translated as CATRGGNSGGQETQYF.

This chain links TRBV7-9 with TRBJ2-5, with a tentative D call TRBD1 (8 bases). This CDR3 has 16 amino acids. Per the germline V gene, CDR1 is SEHNR and CDR2 is FQNEAQ (reference sequence). V was trimmed by 1 base and J by 5 bases, leaving 17 bases between them. The CDR3 DNA is TGTGCCAGCAGCTTAGGGGAGGGGACAGGCTTGGAGACCCAGTACTTC. Its protein is CASSLGEGTGLETQYF. The full variable domain, its missing parts supplied by reference TRBV7-9 and TRBJ2-5, is DTGVSQNPRHKITKRGQNVTFRCDPISEHNRLYWYRQTLGQGPEFLTYFQNEAQLEKSRLLSDRFSAERPKGSFSTLEIQRTEQGDSAMYLCASSLGEGTGLETQYFGPGTRLLVL.

Only a few counts were recorded for this clone. The chain employs TRBV2 and TRBJ2-2; TRBD1 aligns across 9 bases. The germline V gene encodes CDR1 SNHLY and CDR2 FYNNEI. The CDR3 is made up of 16 amino acids. Germline trimming cut 6 bases from V and 6 bases from J; bases unmatched to any gene: 11. The CDR3 bases are TGTGCCAGCAGATGGGGGCCGGGACAGGGAGCCGGGGAGCTGTTTTTT. Its translation: CASRWGPGQGAGELFF.